What follows describes a single T cell receptor beta chain. Its antigen is unidentified. This entry comes from a study of human T cells and chemical hapten exposure. Overall study results and limits: With DPC sensitization, TCRs exceeding 1 in 1000 frequency showed no change. Given that the donors had alopecia, their immune response may differ from that seen in healthy people.

Per the germline V gene, CDR1 is LGHDT and CDR2 is YNNKEL (reference sequence). The CDR3 runs to 17 residues. V lost 3 bases, J lost 3 bases, and 10 bases stayed unmatched. TCRdb re-analysed the RACE reads in MiXCR, keeping a single row per CDR3 protein. There are about 54,000 distinct CDR3 sequences in the sample; more than 9% occur only once, and about 1.7% lies in the top ten. Time point noted: patch test 2, 6 weeks after DPC sensitization. The treatment denotes: therapeutic diphenylcyclopropenone sensitization with weekly scalp DPC. The chain joins TRBV3-1 to TRBJ2-7, with TRBD2 matching 11 bases. The sample consisted of whole blood, taken in connection with sensitization to the hapten diphenylcyclopropenone (DPC). The sequence was collected from a woman between 50 and 59 years old with alopecia areata. Some clones in this sample may be carry-over from other donors' samples. The CDR3 sequence: CASSQRLTSGKYYEQYF. Written as DNA, the CDR3 is TGTGCCAGCAGCCAGAGACTGACTAGCGGGAAGTACTACGAGCAGTACTTC.